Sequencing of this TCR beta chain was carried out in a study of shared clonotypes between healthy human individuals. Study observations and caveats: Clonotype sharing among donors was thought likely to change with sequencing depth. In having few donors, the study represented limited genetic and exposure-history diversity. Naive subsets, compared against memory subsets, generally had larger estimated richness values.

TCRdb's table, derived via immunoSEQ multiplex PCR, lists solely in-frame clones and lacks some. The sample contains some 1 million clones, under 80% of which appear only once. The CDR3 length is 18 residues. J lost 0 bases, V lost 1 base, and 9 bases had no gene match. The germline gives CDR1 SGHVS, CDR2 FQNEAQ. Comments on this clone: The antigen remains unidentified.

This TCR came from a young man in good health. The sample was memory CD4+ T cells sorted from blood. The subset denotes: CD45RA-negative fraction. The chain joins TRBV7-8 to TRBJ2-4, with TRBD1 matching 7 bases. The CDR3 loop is CASSLGRRDSLAKNIQYF. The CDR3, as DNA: TGTGCCAGCAGCTTAGGGCGCCGGGACAGCCTAGCCAAAAACATTCAGTACTTC.